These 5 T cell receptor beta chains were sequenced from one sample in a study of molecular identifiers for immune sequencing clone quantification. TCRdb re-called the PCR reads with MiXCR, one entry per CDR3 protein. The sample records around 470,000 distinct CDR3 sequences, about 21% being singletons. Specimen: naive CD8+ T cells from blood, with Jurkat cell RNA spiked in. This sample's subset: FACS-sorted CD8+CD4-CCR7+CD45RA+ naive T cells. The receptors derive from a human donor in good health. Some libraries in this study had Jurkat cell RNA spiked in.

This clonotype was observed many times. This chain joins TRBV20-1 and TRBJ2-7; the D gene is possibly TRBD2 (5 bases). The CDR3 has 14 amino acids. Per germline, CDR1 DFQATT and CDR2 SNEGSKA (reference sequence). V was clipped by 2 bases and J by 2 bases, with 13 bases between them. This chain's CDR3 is CSARSRGNPYEQYF. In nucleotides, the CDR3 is TGCAGTGCTAGAAGTCGGGGAAACCCCTACGAGCAGTACTTC.

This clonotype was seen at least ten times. CDR3: CSGTEEYNEQFF. As DNA, the CDR3 is TGCAGTGGGACAGAAGAGTACAATGAGCAGTTCTTC. The chain employs TRBV20-1 and TRBJ2-1, with a possible D match to TRBD1 (6 bases). There are 12 residues in the CDR3. Trimming took 7 bases from V and 4 from J, leaving 11 bases between them. Germline CDR1 and CDR2: DFQATT and SNEGSKA (reference sequence).

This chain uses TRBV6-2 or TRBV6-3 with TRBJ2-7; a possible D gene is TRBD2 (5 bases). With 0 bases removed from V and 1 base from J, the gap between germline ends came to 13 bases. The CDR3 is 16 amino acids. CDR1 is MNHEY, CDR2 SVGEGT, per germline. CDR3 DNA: TGTGCCAGCAGTTACTCGAGTATTAGCGTATCCTACGAGCAGTACTTC. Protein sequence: CASSYSSISVSYEQYF.

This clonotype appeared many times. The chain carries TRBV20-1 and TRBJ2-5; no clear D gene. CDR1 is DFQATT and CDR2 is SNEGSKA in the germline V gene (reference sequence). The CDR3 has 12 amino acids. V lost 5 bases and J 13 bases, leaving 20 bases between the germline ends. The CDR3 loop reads CSAGLPMSPPYF. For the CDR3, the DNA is TGCAGTGCTGGTCTTCCTATGAGCCCGCCGTACTTC.

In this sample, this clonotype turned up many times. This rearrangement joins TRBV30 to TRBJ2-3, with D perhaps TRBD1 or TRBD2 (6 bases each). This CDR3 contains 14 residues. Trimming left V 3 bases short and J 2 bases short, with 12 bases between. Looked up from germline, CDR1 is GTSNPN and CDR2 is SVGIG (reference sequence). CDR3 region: CAWSPGEDTDTQYF. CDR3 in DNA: TGTGCCTGGAGCCCAGGGGAGGACACAGATACGCAGTATTTT.